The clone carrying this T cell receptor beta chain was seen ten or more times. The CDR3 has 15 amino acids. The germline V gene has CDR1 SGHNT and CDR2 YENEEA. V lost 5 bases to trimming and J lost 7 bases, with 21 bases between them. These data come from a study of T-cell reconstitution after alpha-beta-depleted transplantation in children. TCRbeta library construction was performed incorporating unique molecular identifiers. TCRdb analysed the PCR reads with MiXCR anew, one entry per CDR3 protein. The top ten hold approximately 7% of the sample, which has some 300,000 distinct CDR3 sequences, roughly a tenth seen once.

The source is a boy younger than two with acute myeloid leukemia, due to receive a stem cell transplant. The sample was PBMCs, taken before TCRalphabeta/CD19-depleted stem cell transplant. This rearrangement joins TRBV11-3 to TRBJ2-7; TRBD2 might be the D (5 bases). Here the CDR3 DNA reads TGTGCCAGCAGCACCCGGGAACTCGACCCCGTGGAGCAGTACTTC. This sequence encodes CASSTRELDPVEQYF.